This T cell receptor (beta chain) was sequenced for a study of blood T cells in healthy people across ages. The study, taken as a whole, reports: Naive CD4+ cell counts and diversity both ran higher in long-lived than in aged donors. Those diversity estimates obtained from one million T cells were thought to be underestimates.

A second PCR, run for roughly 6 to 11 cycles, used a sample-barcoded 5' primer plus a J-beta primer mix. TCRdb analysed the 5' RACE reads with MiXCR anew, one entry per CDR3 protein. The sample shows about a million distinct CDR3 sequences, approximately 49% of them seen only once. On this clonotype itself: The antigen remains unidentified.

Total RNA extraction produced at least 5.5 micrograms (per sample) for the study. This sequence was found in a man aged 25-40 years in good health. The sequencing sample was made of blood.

The CDR3 DNA reads TGTGCCTGGAGTATATTTGGCAGGGGTGCCCGAGGCGAGCAGTACTTC. Its protein is CAWSIFGRGARGEQYF. The V call is TRBV30, the J call TRBJ2-7; tentative D call: TRBD1 (6 bases). V lost 2 bases and J 6 bases, leaving 23 bases between the germline ends. The CDR3 totals 16 residues. CDR1 GTSNPN and CDR2 SVGIG come from the germline V gene (reference sequence).